This entry lists 22 T cell receptor beta chains sequenced from one sample in a study of regulatory T cells in long-lasting Graves disease. Specified time point: newly diagnosed GD, antithyroid drugs for less than 3 months. Researchers made the TCR library from RNA that was extracted from PBMCs. Construction of TCR beta libraries relied on iRepertoire HTBI primers and on Arm-PCR targeting CDR3 regions. Each CDR3 protein gets one entry after TCRdb re-called the multiplex PCR reads with MiXCR. The sample has under 800,000 distinct CDR3 sequences, roughly 15% seen once; the top ten hold around a sixth. The same specimen was also included in a second study, on T cells in Graves' hyperthyroidism and ophthalmopathy.

The material sequenced was peripheral blood mononuclear cells (PBMCs), taken at new diagnosis, from a patient treated with antithyroid drugs. These receptors all stem from a woman younger than 45 with Graves disease.

In this sample, this clonotype turned up a few times. The V gene is TRBV19, the J gene TRBJ2-6; D remains ambiguous. The CDR3 length is 15 residues. V lost 2 bases, J lost 0 bases, and 5 bases lay in between. Looked up from germline, CDR1 is LNHDA and CDR2 is SQIVND (reference sequence). DNA for the CDR3: TGTGCCAGTAGTATAAAAGGCTCTGGGGCCAACGTCCTGACTTTC. Its translation is CASSIKGSGANVLTF.

This clonotype turned up a few times. This chain connects TRBV15 to TRBJ2-5, with D tentatively TRBD2 (6 bases). V gave up 1 base and J gave up 3 bases, with 15 bases separating them. In germline, CDR1 is LNHNV, CDR2 YYDKDF (reference sequence). The CDR3 sequence is 16 residues long. The DNA for the CDR3 is TGTGCCACCAGCAGAGTAGGGCGGGCGGGGAAAGAGACCCAGTACTTC. It codes for CATSRVGRAGKETQYF.

Of note for this clonotype: At one end, the junction sequence differs from germline, possibly due to a read error. The chain has TRBV18 and TRBJ1-2; possible D gene TRBD1, 6 bases. Germline CDR1 and CDR2: KGHSH and LQKENI. This CDR3 region has 13 residues. The CDR3 is CATSPGEGYGYTF. The DNA of the CDR3 is TGTGCCACCTCACCAGGGGAAGGCTATGGCTACACCTTC.

At least ten counts were recorded for this clonotype. The chain couples TRBV27 to TRBJ2-5; the match to TRBD2 covers 11 bases. The trim removed 5 bases at V and 2 bases at J, leaving 10 bases unmatched. The germline V gene encodes CDR1 MNHEY and CDR2 SMNVEV (reference sequence). The CDR3 loop spans 17 amino acids. This CDR3 reads CASSRLAGPAVQETQYF. The CDR3 DNA sequence: TGTGCCAGCAGTAGACTAGCGGGGCCGGCGGTTCAAGAGACCCAGTACTTC.

This clonotype was detected only a few times. The V gene is TRBV19, the J gene TRBJ1-2; no reliable D call. Looked up from germline, CDR1 is LNHDA and CDR2 is SQIVND (reference sequence). The V end was cut by 4 bases, the J end by 2 bases, with 8 bases between. The CDR3 is made up of 13 amino acids. The CDR3 coding sequence is TGTGCCAGTAGTAACCAGGTGAACTATGGCTACACCTTC. It encodes CASSNQVNYGYTF. Using reference TRBV19 and TRBJ1-2 for the parts outside the CDR3, the full variable domain is DGGITQSPKYLFRKEGQNVTLSCEQNLNHDAMYWYRQDPGQGLRLIYYSQIVNDFQKGDIAEGYSVSREKKESFPLTVTSAQKNPTAFYLCASSNQVNYGYTFGSGTRLTVV.

V usage is TRBV10-3 and J usage is TRBJ2-5; perhaps TRBD2 as D (6 bases). V lost 10 bases and J 5 bases, leaving 26 bases between the germline ends. Per germline, CDR1 ENHRY and CDR2 SYGVKD. The CDR3 runs 16 residues. CDR3 loop: CATAWGGSTAGETQYF. CDR3 DNA sequence: TGTGCCACCGCCTGGGGAGGAAGTACTGCGGGGGAGACCCAGTACTTC.

The chain couples TRBV28 to TRBJ2-7; no clear D. The CDR3 loop spans 11 amino acids. CDR1 is MDHEN and CDR2 is SYDVKM in the germline V gene. The germline V and J ends were trimmed by 5 bases and 7 bases, with 9 bases remaining between them. In DNA, the CDR3 is TGTGCCAGCAGTGGCTTTGGGGAGCAGTACTTC. It translates to CASSGFGEQYF.

V and J are TRBV19 and TRBJ1-1, with D possibly being TRBD1 (5 bases). Trimming removed 5 bases at V and 3 bases at J, with 13 bases between. Germline V gives CDR1 LNHDA, CDR2 SQIVND (reference sequence). This CDR3 has 14 amino acids. CDR3 nucleotide sequence: TGTGCCAGTAGTTCTTACCGGGGGGACACTGAAGCTTTCTTT. Protein product: CASSSYRGDTEAFF.

The chain carries TRBV25-1 and TRBJ2-3; 12 positions match TRBD2. The V gene end was trimmed by 3 bases and the J gene end by 2 bases; junction bases not matched to a gene: 6. In germline, CDR1 is MGHDK, CDR2 SYGVNS. The CDR3 extends over 17 amino acids. The CDR3 DNA reads TGTGCCAGCAGTGACCGAGGACTAGCGGGGTTCACAGATACGCAGTATTTT. Translation gives CASSDRGLAGFTDTQYF.

The J gene is TRBJ2-2, the V gene TRBV24-1, with 11 bases fitting TRBD1. Trimming cost V 1 base and J 6 bases; bases outside gene matches: 6. This CDR3 region has 17 residues. Looked up from germline, CDR1 is KGHDR and CDR2 is SFDVKD. CDR3 region: CATSDLPGTGGSGELFF. The CDR3 DNA reads TGTGCCACCAGTGATTTACCCGGGACAGGGGGTTCCGGGGAGCTGTTTTTT.

The chain has TRBV5-1 and TRBJ2-7; 7 bases are a match to TRBD2. The CDR3 sequence is 15 residues long. J lost 6 bases, V lost 4 bases, and 13 bases had no gene match. CDR1 SGHRS and CDR2 YFSETQ come from the germline V gene. The CDR3 DNA reads as TGCGCCAGCAGCCCACCTCTGCGGGAGATGGGCGAGCAGTACTTC. Translation: CASSPPLREMGEQYF. The whole variable domain, remainder taken from reference TRBV5-1 and TRBJ2-7, is KAGVTQTPRYLIKTRGQQVTLSCSPISGHRSVSWYQQTPGQGLQFLFEYFSETQRNKGNFPGRFSGRQFSNSRSEMNVSTLELGDSALYLCASSPPLREMGEQYFGPGTRLTVT.

This clonotype was counted ten times or more. The rearrangement uses TRBV7-8 and TRBJ2-7; 11 positions agree with TRBD2. The CDR3 runs to 16 residues. The ends lost 7 bases at V and 3 bases at J; junction bases unmatched: 11. Germline CDR1 and CDR2: SGHVS and FQNEAQ. The CDR3 loop reads CASTRLAGLYNYEQYF. CDR3 nucleotide sequence: TGTGCCAGCACAAGACTAGCGGGATTGTATAACTACGAGCAGTACTTC. Full variable domain (outside the CDR3, taken from reference TRBV7-8 and TRBJ2-7): GAGVSQSPRYKVAKRGQDVALRCDPISGHVSLFWYQQALGQGPEFLTYFQNEAQLDKSGLPSDRFFAERPEGSVSTLKIQRTQQEDSAVYLCASTRLAGLYNYEQYFGPGTRLTVT.

This clonotype has ten or more counts. The chain is built from TRBV6-5 and TRBJ1-2; perhaps TRBD1 as D (5 bases). The CDR3 covers 16 residues. CDR1 and CDR2 (germline): MNHEY, SVGAGI. V was pared by 0 bases and J by 5 bases, with 16 bases between. CDR3 coding DNA: TGTGCCAGCAGTTACTCGAGGGGAGGAGGAGGGTATGGCTACACCTTC. This translates into CASSYSRGGGGYGYTF.

This clonotype was seen more than once but under ten times. Given a much more abundant clone one base away, this may be a read error. The chain has TRBV12-3 or TRBV12-4 and TRBJ1-1, with D unresolved. The CDR3 totals 12 residues. The CDR3 region has the DNA TGTGCCAGCAAGGAGGTGGAGTTGGGAGCTCTCTTT. Amino acid sequence: CASKEVELGALF.

This clonotype was seen many times. One end of the junction does not line up with germline, which may come from a read error. This chain links TRBV2 with TRBJ1-1, with D possibly being TRBD1 (5 bases). Germline CDR1 reads SNHLY; CDR2 reads FYNNEI. The CDR3 is 11 residues long. The CDR3 here is CAGRRGTEAFF. CDR3 DNA sequence: TGTGCCGGCAGGAGGGGAACTGAAGCTTTCTTT.

This clonotype was detected only a few times. The J gene is TRBJ2-1, the V gene TRBV30, with TRBD2 matching over 14 bases. The V segment lost 0 bases and the J segment 9 bases; nucleotides outside the gene matches: 7. Germline CDR1 GTSNPN, CDR2 SVGIG (reference sequence). This CDR3 has 16 residues. The CDR3 here is CAWSVGTSGSFFEQFF. CDR3 sequence (DNA): TGTGCCTGGAGTGTAGGGACTAGCGGGAGTTTTTTTGAGCAGTTCTTC.

The table lists this clonotype with many counts. V is TRBV11-2 and J is TRBJ2-7; no definite D call. CDR3 size: 14 residues. The V end lost 5 bases, the J end lost 0 bases, and 11 bases lay between the germline ends. From germline, CDR1 is SGHAT and CDR2 FQNNGV. The CDR3 sequence: CASSPPLSSYEQYF. The CDR3 bases are TGTGCCAGCAGCCCCCCGCTGAGCTCCTACGAGCAGTACTTC.

A word on this clonotype: A much larger clone lies one base from this, so it may be a read error. CDR3 sequence (DNA): TGTGTCAGCAGCTTGGAGGGCATTAGTGAAGCTTTCTTT. Its translation: CVSSLEGISEAFF. The rearrangement uses TRBV7-9 and TRBJ1-1; D is ambiguous. CDR1 and CDR2 from the germline V gene are SEHNR and FQNEAQ (reference sequence). The CDR3 runs to 13 residues.

This clonotype was found many times. The chain carries TRBV11-1 and TRBJ2-2; the D is unclear. CDR3 size: 12 residues. V lost 3 bases and J 4 bases, leaving 3 bases between the germline ends. Germline CDR1 SGHAT, CDR2 FQDESV (reference sequence). The CDR3 reads CASSFRTGELFF. Here the CDR3 DNA reads TGTGCCAGCAGCTTCCGCACCGGGGAGCTGTTTTTT.

This clonotype has just a few counts. This chain links TRBV19 with TRBJ1-4, with unresolved D. Deletions cut 9 bases from V and 0 bases from J, with 14 bases between. Germline V gene data show CDR1 as LNHDA and CDR2 as SQIVND (reference sequence). This CDR3 is 15 amino acids long. For the CDR3, the DNA is TGTGCCAGCCGGGCGGGGATCGCAACTAATGAAAAACTGTTTTTT. Amino acids: CASRAGIATNEKLFF.

This clonotype was seen only a few times. This chain connects TRBV7-3 to TRBJ2-1; TRBD1 matches at 9 bases. J was trimmed by 6 bases and V by 8 bases; bases with no gene match: 2. Germline CDR1 and CDR2: SGHTA and FQGTGA. The CDR3 has 12 residues. The CDR3 loop reads CASGTGSNEQFF. The CDR3 coding sequence is TGTGCCAGCGGGACAGGGTCCAATGAGCAGTTCTTC.

This clonotype has a count of ten or more. This chain joins TRBV5-1 and TRBJ2-3; D is possibly TRBD2 (6 bases). Germline CDR1 reads SGHRS; CDR2 reads YFSETQ. V was cut by 5 bases and J by 2 bases, with 12 bases left in between. The CDR3 totals 14 residues. The CDR3 region is CASREGGHTDTQYF. CDR3 in DNA: TGCGCCAGCAGGGAGGGAGGCCACACAGATACGCAGTATTTT.